These 26 T cell receptor beta chains came from one sample sequenced in a study of breast tumors, draining lymph nodes, adjacent tissues. Breast cancer patients provided tissue from their axillary draining lymph nodes. TCRdb itself ran the multiplex PCR reads through MiXCR, one entry per CDR3 protein. Of around 190,000 distinct CDR3 sequences in the sample, about 30% are singletons; the top ten hold 3.5% to 4.5%. Material: axillary lymph node tissue. The receptors come from a female donor with breast cancer. Some clones in this sample may be carry-over from other donors' samples.

This clonotype was observed at least ten times. The CDR3 loop reads CASSPGQNPGNTIYF. CDR3 nucleotides: TGTGCCAGCAGTCCGGGACAGAACCCTGGAAACACCATATATTTT. The chain uses TRBV2 and TRBJ1-3; 7 bases are shared with TRBD1. This CDR3 region has 15 residues. The V gene end was trimmed by 5 bases and the J gene end by 2 bases; junction bases not matched to a gene: 6. CDR1 is SNHLY and CDR2 is FYNNEI in the germline V gene.

This chain joins TRBV9 and TRBJ1-3; D gene ambiguous. CDR3 length: 14 residues. Germline-derived CDR1 and CDR2 are SGDLS and YYNGEE. Trimming took 6 bases from V and 9 from J, leaving 19 bases between them. The CDR3 region is CASNVDIAGGTIYF. CDR3 coding DNA: TGTGCCAGCAATGTTGACATAGCGGGAGGCACCATATATTTT.

Turning to this clonotype: It may be a read error: a sequence one base away is much more abundant. The chain combines TRBV13 with TRBJ2-1, with 12 bases that match TRBD2. The CDR3 runs 17 residues. Germline V gene sequence: CDR1 PRHDT, CDR2 FYEKMQ (reference sequence). Trimming took 3 bases from V and 6 from J; bases not matched to a gene: 9. This chain's CDR3 is CASSFLPSGRAFNEQFF. The DNA of the CDR3 is TGTGCCAGCAGCTTTCTTCCTAGCGGGAGGGCTTTCAATGAGCAGTTCTTC.

CDR3 region: CASSDTFNEQYTDTQYF. DNA of the CDR3: TGTGCCAGTAGTGACACCTTCAATGAGCAGTACACAGATACGCAGTATTTT. This chain links TRBV19 with TRBJ2-3; D gene ambiguous. Germline-derived CDR1 and CDR2 are LNHDA and SQIVND (reference sequence). Deletions cut 5 bases from V and 2 bases from J, with 20 bases between. The CDR3 length is 17 residues. Complete variable domain (other parts from reference TRBV19 and TRBJ2-3): DGGITQSPKYLFRKEGQNVTLSCEQNLNHDAMYWYRQDPGQGLRLIYYSQIVNDFQKGDIAEGYSVSREKKESFPLTVTSAQKNPTAFYLCASSDTFNEQYTDTQYFGPGTRLTVL.

This clonotype was observed many times. The chain employs TRBV10-3 and TRBJ1-5; TRBD1 agrees at 7 bases. After removal of 4 bases from V and 7 bases from J, the junction contained 16 bases not matched to a gene. CDR1 ENHRY and CDR2 SYGVKD come from the germline V gene. The CDR3 is 17 amino acids. The CDR3 loop is CAISVKFVRGPGQPQHF. The DNA for the CDR3 is TGTGCCATCAGTGTTAAATTCGTGAGGGGGCCAGGGCAGCCCCAGCATTTT.

This chain joins TRBV24-1 and TRBJ1-2; TRBD1 is a possible D gene (5 bases). This CDR3 has 11 amino acids. V lost 12 bases and J 2 bases, leaving 9 bases between the germline ends. From germline, CDR1 is KGHDR and CDR2 SFDVKD. The CDR3 spells CAPEGNYGYTF. CDR3 DNA sequence: TGTGCCCCCGAGGGGAACTATGGCTACACCTTC.

The sample holds many counts of this clonotype. This chain uses TRBV5-1 with TRBJ2-1; TRBD2 matches at 9 bases. The CDR3 extends over 14 amino acids. CDR1 is SGHRS and CDR2 is YFSETQ in the germline V gene. J lost 10 bases, V lost 0 bases, and 5 bases had no gene match. The CDR3 sequence is CASSLERGVGEQFF. The CDR3 bases are TGCGCCAGCAGCTTGGAGCGGGGGGTTGGGGAGCAGTTCTTC.

About this clonotype itself: The CDR3 carries no conserved terminal phenylalanine or tryptophan, so it likely arises from a read error. The DNA is left out, because the CDR3 cannot be placed on it with certainty; the CDR3 is given as TCRdb lists it. This CDR3 reads CASSLAGTNYNEQTL. The chain has TRBV7-2 and TRBJ2-1; the D call TRBD1 from the table was never checked on the DNA. Both ends counted, the CDR3 spans 15 residues. Germline assignment: CDR1 SGHTA and CDR2 FQGNSA.

V gene TRBV7-2 combines with J gene TRBJ2-2; the match to TRBD2 covers 8 bases. With V trimmed by 5 bases and J by 5 bases, 4 bases remained unmatched. CDR1 and CDR2 (germline): SGHTA, FQGNSA. The CDR3 loop spans 14 amino acids. The CDR3 nucleotides are TGTGCCAGCAGCGTCGGACTAGCAACCGGGGAGCTGTTTTTT. It encodes CASSVGLATGELFF.

The chain links TRBV6-1 to TRBJ1-6; no reliable D call. Germline V lookup: CDR1 MNHNS, CDR2 SASEGT. Trimming stripped 0 bases from V and 7 bases from J, with 1 base between. This CDR3 is built from 12 residues. In nucleotides, the CDR3 is TGTGCCAGCAGTGAAGCCAATTCACCCCTCCACTTT. Translated, it gives CASSEANSPLHF.

In regard to this clonotype: At one end, the junction sequence differs from germline, possibly due to a read error. The chain recombines TRBV25-1 with TRBJ2-1, with a possible D match to TRBD1 (6 bases). The CDR3 contains 16 residues. Germline V gene sequence: CDR1 MGHDK, CDR2 SYGVNS. CDR3 in DNA: TGTGCCTGCAGTGCTCCAAATACAGGGTTCTACAATGAGCAGTTCTTC. This sequence encodes CACSAPNTGFYNEQFF.

Many counts were recorded for this clonotype. The J gene is TRBJ2-7, the V gene TRBV20-1; D may be TRBD1 (5 bases). Trimming cost V 0 bases and J 7 bases, with 10 bases left between them. This CDR3 contains 12 residues. Germline V gives CDR1 DFQATT, CDR2 SNEGSKA (reference sequence). The CDR3 region has the DNA TGCAGTGCTAGAGAGTCAGGGAATGAGCAGTACTTC. This gives the protein CSARESGNEQYF.

The CDR3 is CSARDGRTDTQYF. CDR3 sequence (DNA): TGCAGCGCTCGGGACGGACGCACAGATACGCAGTATTTT. This chain uses TRBV20-1 with TRBJ2-3; TRBD1 or TRBD2 may be the D gene (5 bases each). This CDR3 comprises 13 residues. Germline loops: CDR1 DFQATT, CDR2 SNEGSKA (reference sequence).

This clonotype was observed many times. The chain uses TRBV9 and TRBJ1-2, with TRBD1 matching over 7 bases. CDR3 length: 14 residues. The germline V gene has CDR1 SGDLS and CDR2 YYNGEE. V lost 3 bases, J lost 2 bases, and 4 bases stayed unmatched. CDR3 nucleotide sequence: TGTGCCAGCAGCGGACAGGGAAGGAACTATGGCTACACCTTC. Translating gives CASSGQGRNYGYTF.

The chain joins TRBV12-3 or TRBV12-4 to TRBJ1-5; D call uncertain. Trimming stripped 1 base from V and 14 bases from J, with 15 bases between. CDR3 length equals 13 residues. The CDR3 here is CASSLGGGLYEHF. As DNA, the CDR3 is TGTGCCAGCAGTTTAGGGGGAGGATTATACGAGCATTTT.

This clonotype was recorded at least ten times. The chain is built from TRBV9 and TRBJ2-7, with TRBD1 as a possible D gene (8 bases). V was trimmed by 1 base and J by 1 base, leaving 15 bases between them. There are 16 residues in the CDR3. Germline assignment: CDR1 SGDLS and CDR2 YYNGEE. The CDR3 sequence: CASSVRAGDRSYEQYF. Written as DNA, the CDR3 is TGTGCCAGCAGCGTAAGGGCGGGGGACAGGTCCTACGAGCAGTACTTC.

A single count supports this clonotype. A read error may explain this, as a much larger clone is one base away. The CDR3 does not end in the conserved phenylalanine or tryptophan, so this is likely a read error. The chain joins TRBV3-1 to TRBJ2-6; D unclear. The V and J ends lost 5 bases and 1 base respectively, with 3 bases between them. This CDR3 has 13 amino acids. Per the germline V gene, CDR1 is LGHDT and CDR2 is YNNKEL (reference sequence). CDR3 amino acids: CASSASGANVLTS. The CDR3 nucleotides are TGTGCCAGCAGCGCGTCTGGGGCCAACGTCCTGACTTCC.

The J gene is TRBJ1-1, the V gene TRBV11-3; the match to TRBD1 covers 7 bases. Germline-derived CDR1 and CDR2 are SGHNT and YENEEA. The trim removed 5 bases at V and 1 base at J, leaving 16 bases unmatched. The CDR3 contains 18 residues. The CDR3 coding sequence is TGTGCCAGCAGCCCCCTCCCTCTTCCGACAGGGACGAACACTGAAGCTTTCTTT. Its protein product is CASSPLPLPTGTNTEAFF.

The chain joins TRBV19 to TRBJ1-1; 11 nucleotides line up with TRBD1. There are 15 residues in the CDR3. CDR1 is LNHDA and CDR2 is SQIVND in the germline V gene (reference sequence). The trim removed 5 bases at V and 6 bases at J, leaving 8 bases unmatched. CDR3 amino acids: CASSSWTGGQSEAFF. CDR3 DNA: TGTGCCAGTAGTTCCTGGACAGGGGGCCAGTCTGAAGCTTTCTTT.

This clonotype was counted at least ten times. The V gene is TRBV20-1, the J gene TRBJ1-2, with D unclear. Trimming stripped 0 bases from V and 3 bases from J, with 11 bases between. The CDR3 contains 14 residues. Looked up from germline, CDR1 is DFQATT and CDR2 is SNEGSKA (reference sequence). The CDR3 spells CSARETLDHYGYTF. The CDR3 DNA reads as TGCAGTGCTAGAGAGACCCTAGACCACTATGGCTACACCTTC.

This clonotype was recorded at least ten times. The chain is built from TRBV7-3 and TRBJ2-1; no definite D call. The germline V gene has CDR1 SGHTA and CDR2 FQGTGA. Between the trimmed V and J ends, which lost 5 bases and 5 bases, there was a span of 10 bases. The CDR3 contains 13 residues. CDR3 in amino acids: CASSTPPHNEQFF. The CDR3 DNA reads as TGTGCCAGCAGCACCCCCCCCCACAATGAGCAGTTCTTC.

The sample holds many counts of this clonotype. The rearrangement uses TRBV9 and TRBJ1-6, with D hard to call. The CDR3 is made up of 13 amino acids. V lost 3 bases, J lost 6 bases, and 7 bases lay in between. Germline CDR1 reads SGDLS; CDR2 reads YYNGEE. As DNA, the CDR3 is TGTGCCAGCAGCGCAGAGGTTAATTCACCCCTCCACTTT. Residues: CASSAEVNSPLHF.

Ten or more counts support this clonotype. The chain has TRBV6-5 and TRBJ1-5; D remains unclear. V lost 5 bases, J lost 3 bases, and 26 bases lay in between. CDR1 is MNHEY and CDR2 is SVGAGI in the germline V gene. The CDR3 length is 19 residues. CDR3 in amino acids: CASSPRSVAGPWDNQPQHF. The CDR3, as DNA: TGTGCCAGCAGTCCACGGAGTGTAGCTGGACCTTGGGACAATCAGCCCCAGCATTTT.

This clonotype was recorded many times. The genes are TRBV7-3 and TRBJ2-2; 9 bases line up with TRBD2. The CDR3 sequence is 16 residues long. The ends lost 2 bases at V and 2 bases at J; junction bases unmatched: 3. Looked up from germline, CDR1 is SGHTA and CDR2 is FQGTGA. Written as DNA, the CDR3 is TGTGCCAGCAGCTTAGCGGGAGGGTTAAACACCGGGGAGCTGTTTTTT. Translated: CASSLAGGLNTGELFF.

This clonotype was seen repeatedly, ten times or more. Compared with germline, one end of the junction differs, possibly owing to a read error. V and J are TRBV7-9 and TRBJ1-3; D might be TRBD1 (6 bases). Germline CDR1 is SEHNR and CDR2 is FQNEAQ (reference sequence). This CDR3 comprises 17 residues. The CDR3 DNA sequence: TGTGCCAGCAGCTTATTCGCCCAACAGGGTAGTGGAAACCCCATATATTTT. Its translation: CASSLFAQQGSGNPIYF.

The genes are TRBV12-3 or TRBV12-4 and TRBJ1-2, with D maybe TRBD1 (6 bases). Trimming left V 1 base short and J 5 bases short, with 14 bases between. The CDR3 sequence is 15 residues long. The CDR3: CASSLVGGVGYGYTF. Written as DNA, the CDR3 is TGTGCCAGCAGTTTAGTTGGGGGCGTTGGTTATGGCTACACCTTC.